These 20 T cell receptor beta chains came from one sample sequenced in a study of blood T cell repertoires in COVID-19. Using immunoSEQ multiplex PCR, the repertoire was profiled, and TCRdb retains in-frame clones only, with some absent. The sample lists roughly 110,000 clones, more than 75% occurring once. What was sequenced was peripheral blood. Receptors were obtained from a man aged 40-55 years with acute or convalescent COVID-19.

This clone was recorded only once. The chain couples TRBV5-4 to TRBJ2-1, with 9 bases fitting TRBD2. CDR3 length: 15 residues. Germline V gives CDR1 SGHNT, CDR2 YYREEE (reference sequence). V was clipped by 0 bases and J by 4 bases; unmatched bases: 2. The CDR3 loop reads CASSLDSGRYNEQFF. The CDR3 DNA reads TGTGCCAGCAGCTTGGATAGCGGGAGATACAATGAGCAGTTCTTC.

The chain joins TRBV6-6 to TRBJ2-5; unclear D gene. Per germline, CDR1 MNHNY and CDR2 SVGAGI (reference sequence). The CDR3 is 14 amino acids. Trimming took off 4 bases at V and 2 bases at J, with 11 bases between the two ends. The CDR3 region has the DNA TGTGCCAGCAGTTTTCTCAACCGGCAAGAGACCCAGTACTTC. Translated: CASSFLNRQETQYF.

The CDR3 loop reads CASSQTREANYGYTF. The CDR3 nucleotides are TGTGCCAGCAGCCAAACCAGGGAAGCTAACTATGGCTACACCTTC. V and J are TRBV3-1 (or the pseudogene TRBV3-2) and TRBJ1-2; possibly TRBD1 for D (5 bases). Between the trimmed V and J ends, which lost 2 bases and 0 bases, there was a span of 10 bases. CDR1 is LGHDT, CDR2 YNNKEL, per germline (reference sequence). This CDR3 spans 15 amino acids.

This clone was picked up a small number of times. The chain links TRBV5-4 to TRBJ2-1; 13 bases line up with TRBD2. J was trimmed by 8 bases and V by 6 bases; bases with no gene match: 8. In germline, CDR1 is SGHNT, CDR2 YYREEE (reference sequence). The CDR3 totals 15 residues. This CDR3 reads CASTPLAGGPHEQFF. The CDR3 DNA reads TGTGCCAGCACCCCACTAGCGGGAGGGCCCCATGAGCAGTTCTTC.

This sequence joins TRBV11-2 and TRBJ1-4; weak D call: TRBD1 (6 bases). CDR3 size: 15 residues. Trimming shortened V by 4 bases and J by 7 bases, and 16 bases separated the two germline ends. Germline values: CDR1 SGHAT, CDR2 FQNNGV. In DNA form, the CDR3 reads TGTGCCAGCAGCTCCTCCCGGGGGGCCGGTGAAAAACTGTTTTTT. Translation: CASSSSRGAGEKLFF.

The chain couples TRBV19 to TRBJ1-3; 9 nucleotides line up with TRBD1. The CDR3 is 17 residues long. Germline V lookup: CDR1 LNHDA, CDR2 SQIVND (reference sequence). The V and J ends lost 8 bases and 3 bases, in that order; junction bases with no gene match: 14. CDR3 region: CASQRVLDRGVGNTIYF. In nucleotides, the CDR3 is TGTGCCAGTCAACGGGTGTTGGACAGGGGCGTTGGAAACACCATATATTTT. Combining the CDR3 with reference TRBV19 and TRBJ1-3 gives the whole variable domain DGGITQSPKYLFRKEGQNVTLSCEQNLNHDAMYWYRQDPGQGLRLIYYSQIVNDFQKGDIAEGYSVSREKKESFPLTVTSAQKNPTAFYLCASQRVLDRGVGNTIYFGEGSWLTVV.

The chain employs TRBV12-3 or TRBV12-4 and TRBJ1-1; D is uncertain. V was trimmed by 0 bases and J by 6 bases, leaving 8 bases between them. This CDR3 has 13 residues. The CDR3 region is CASSLARRAEAFF. CDR3 coding DNA: TGTGCCAGCAGTTTAGCGCGCCGGGCTGAAGCTTTCTTT.

The count of this clone is one. V gene TRBV18 combines with J gene TRBJ1-3; D is ambiguous. V was cut by 5 bases and J by 2 bases, with 7 bases left in between. CDR1 KGHSH and CDR2 LQKENI come from the germline V gene. This CDR3 comprises 13 residues. The CDR3 spells CASSAGTGNTIYF. The CDR3 coding sequence is TGTGCCAGCTCAGCGGGGACTGGAAACACCATATATTTT.

The V call is TRBV5-4, the J call TRBJ2-3, with D perhaps matching TRBD2 (5 bases). CDR3 length: 14 residues. CDR1 and CDR2 (germline): SGHNT, YYREEE (reference sequence). The V end lost 8 bases, the J end lost 2 bases, and 15 bases lay between the germline ends. This chain's CDR3 is CASLRELNTDTQYF. The CDR3 coding sequence is TGTGCCAGTCTACGGGAATTAAACACAGATACGCAGTATTTT.

The chain employs TRBV5-1 and TRBJ2-3; tentative D call: TRBD2 (7 bases). Trimming took off 6 bases at V and 2 bases at J, with 10 bases between the two ends. CDR1 is SGHRS, CDR2 YFSETQ, per germline. The CDR3 has 13 residues. The CDR3 loop is CASNAGATDTQYF. Written as DNA, the CDR3 is TGCGCCAGCAATGCGGGGGCCACAGATACGCAGTATTTT. The full variable domain, in which reference TRBV5-1 and TRBJ2-3 provide the parts outside the CDR3, is KAGVTQTPRYLIKTRGQQVTLSCSPISGHRSVSWYQQTPGQGLQFLFEYFSETQRNKGNFPGRFSGRQFSNSRSEMNVSTLELGDSALYLCASNAGATDTQYFGPGTRLTVL.

This chain joins TRBV30 and TRBJ1-2; no clear D gene. The CDR3 contains 11 residues. Germline loops: CDR1 GTSNPN, CDR2 SVGIG (reference sequence). V was clipped by 1 base and J by 8 bases, with 8 bases between them. The CDR3 sequence is CAWSAIRGYTF. CDR3 DNA: TGTGCCTGGAGTGCAATTCGGGGCTACACCTTC.

V usage is TRBV6-2 or TRBV6-3 and J usage is TRBJ1-5; D is ambiguous. V dropped 5 bases and J dropped 9 bases, with 8 bases sitting between them. The CDR3 is made up of 11 amino acids. CDR1 and CDR2 from the germline V gene are MNHEY and SVGEGT. The CDR3 loop is CASSLGGPQHF. CDR3 DNA sequence: TGTGCCAGCAGTCTCGGTGGGCCCCAGCATTTT.

The count of this clone is one. The gene calls are TRBV29-1 and TRBJ2-1; the match to TRBD2 covers 7 bases. Germline values: CDR1 SQVTM, CDR2 ANQGSEA. Unmatched junction bases numbered 11, after V lost 3 bases and J lost 6 bases. The CDR3 is 15 amino acids. CDR3 sequence (DNA): TGCAGCGTTGAGCCTTTTCAGTCTAGCGGCAATGAGCAGTTCTTC. Its translation: CSVEPFQSSGNEQFF.

The V call is TRBV5-8, the J call TRBJ1-2; D ambiguous. The CDR3 loop spans 15 amino acids. The germline gives CDR1 SGHTS, CDR2 YDEGEE. V lost 0 bases and J lost 4, with 13 bases in between. The CDR3, as DNA: TGTGCCAGCAGCTTGGAAATTGTGGGCAGCTATGGCTACACCTTC. This translates into CASSLEIVGSYGYTF.

The chain carries TRBV7-9 and TRBJ1-3; D possibly corresponds to TRBD1 (6 bases). CDR1 and CDR2 (germline): SEHNR, FQNEAQ (reference sequence). Trimming stripped 3 bases from V and 5 bases from J, with 14 bases between. The CDR3 is made up of 15 amino acids. For the CDR3, the DNA is TGTGCCAGCAGCTTGATACAGGGAACCCGAAACACCATATATTTT. Protein sequence: CASSLIQGTRNTIYF.

The rearrangement uses TRBV29-1 and TRBJ2-7, with 9 bases lining up with TRBD2. With 5 bases clipped from V and 7 bases from J, the junction kept 3 bases outside the gene matches. Germline CDR1 is SQVTM and CDR2 is ANQGSEA. The CDR3 length is 11 residues. The CDR3 loop is CSVRREGEQYF. The CDR3 bases are TGCAGCGTTCGGCGGGAGGGAGAGCAGTACTTC.

This CDR3 is CASGDSPRGEAFF. The CDR3 nucleotides are TGTGCCAGCGGGGACAGTCCGAGGGGTGAAGCTTTCTTT. The chain recombines TRBV12-3 or TRBV12-4 with TRBJ1-1; TRBD1 aligns across 7 bases. CDR3 length: 13 amino acids. The ends lost 8 bases at V and 7 bases at J; junction bases unmatched: 10.

This clone showed up just once. V is TRBV5-4 and J is TRBJ1-1; 7 nucleotides agree with TRBD1. V was clipped by 5 bases and J by 2 bases; unmatched bases: 9. Germline assignment: CDR1 SGHNT and CDR2 YYREEE (reference sequence). The CDR3 loop spans 15 amino acids. The CDR3, as DNA: TGTGCCAGCAGGAAAACCGGGACAGTTAACACTGAAGCTTTCTTT. This translates into CASRKTGTVNTEAFF.

The chain uses TRBV10-2 and TRBJ1-2, with D possibly being TRBD1 (5 bases). The V gene's germline CDR1 is WSHSY and CDR2 SAAADI. The CDR3 length is 16 residues. With 0 bases removed from V and 2 bases from J, the gap between germline ends came to 13 bases. The CDR3 is CASSESTPGGNYGYTF. The CDR3, as DNA: TGCGCCAGCAGTGAGTCGACTCCGGGGGGGAACTATGGCTACACCTTC.

This chain links TRBV4-2 with TRBJ1-5; 11 nucleotides line up with TRBD1. V was clipped by 5 bases and J by 5 bases; unmatched bases: 2. The length of the CDR3 is 14 residues. The germline CDR1 and CDR2 sequences are LGHNA and YNFKEQ. The CDR3 reads CASSGTGGDQPQHF. The CDR3, as DNA: TGTGCCAGCAGCGGGACAGGGGGGGATCAGCCCCAGCATTTT.